This section outlines one T cell receptor (beta chain) sequence together with its context. Naivety among CD8 cells was defined by CD45RO negativity and positive CCR7 selection, thereby excluding terminally differentiated effector memory CD45RA+ cells. The sample belongs to a study of shared clonotypes between healthy human individuals. Trimming removed 3 bases at V and 0 bases at J, with 9 bases between. Germline loops: CDR1 LNHDA, CDR2 SQIVND (reference sequence). The CDR3 is made up of 15 amino acids. Assay used: immunoSEQ multiplex PCR; TCRdb lists only in-frame clones, some missing. The sample contains about 2.2 million clones, 85% to 95% of which appear only once.

The sequenced sample consisted of naive CD8+ T cells from PBMCs. The clonotype originates from a man younger than 30 in good health. Some clones in this sample may be carry-over from other donors' samples. V usage is TRBV19 and J usage is TRBJ1-5; D is ambiguous. The CDR3: CASSIWSGSNQPQHF. The DNA for the CDR3 is TGTGCCAGTAGTATCTGGTCGGGTAGCAATCAGCCCCAGCATTTT.